This TCR beta chain was identified during a study of cytomegalovirus exposure and HLA in healthy donors. CDR3 length: 13 amino acids. The germline gives CDR1 SGHTA, CDR2 FQGTGA. V was clipped by 4 bases and J by 13 bases; unmatched bases: 12. The PCR ran on 60 Vbeta and 13 Jbeta primers. Assay used: immunoSEQ multiplex PCR; TCRdb lists only in-frame clones, some missing. Of under 55,000 clones in the sample, approximately 73% were seen once. As concerns this clone: No antigen is known for it.

General study results and limits: Previously analyzed data showed that most TCR beta V segments were productive at a frequency of about 87% or about 30%. Later, an analysis found that common viral pathogens appeared to be linked with several of the most significant clusters.

The sequencing input was PBMCs. The sequence was obtained from a young man in good health and CMV-seronegative. This chain joins TRBV7-3 and TRBJ2-7; 8 bases align to TRBD2. The CDR3 coding sequence is TGTGCCAGCAGCTCCGACGGGAGCGGGAGCATTTACTTC. Amino acid sequence: CASSSDGSGSIYF.